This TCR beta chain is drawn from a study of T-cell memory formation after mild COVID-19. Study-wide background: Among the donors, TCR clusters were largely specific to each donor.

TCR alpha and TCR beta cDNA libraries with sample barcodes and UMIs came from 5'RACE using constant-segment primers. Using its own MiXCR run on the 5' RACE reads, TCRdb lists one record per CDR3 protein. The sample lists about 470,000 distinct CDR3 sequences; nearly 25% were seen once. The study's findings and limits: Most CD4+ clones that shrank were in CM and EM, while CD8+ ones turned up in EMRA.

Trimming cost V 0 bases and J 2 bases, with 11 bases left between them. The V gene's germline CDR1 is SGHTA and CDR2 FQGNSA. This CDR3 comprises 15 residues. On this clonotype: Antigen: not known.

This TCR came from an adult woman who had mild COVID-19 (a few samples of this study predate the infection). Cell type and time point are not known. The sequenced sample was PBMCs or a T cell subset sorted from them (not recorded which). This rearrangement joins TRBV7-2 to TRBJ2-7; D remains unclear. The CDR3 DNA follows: TGTGCCAGCAGCTTAGCGTCTGGGGAACCCTACGAGCAGTACTTC. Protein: CASSLASGEPYEQYF.